The next 5 T cell receptor beta chains were all read from a single sample in a study of cytomegalovirus exposure and HLA in healthy donors. The PCR was carried out with 60 Vbeta primers and 13 Jbeta primers. Profiled with immunoSEQ multiplex PCR; TCRdb holds only in-frame clones, not every one. Found here are over 150,000 clones, roughly 80% of them singletons; the top ten hold about 2.3%. Sequenced input: PBMCs. The receptors stem from a male donor in good health and CMV-seronegative.

The rearrangement uses TRBV10-1 and TRBJ2-5; 9 bases are shared with TRBD1. The DNA matches TRBJ2-7 better at its end, which makes the J call doubtful. The length of the CDR3 is 15 residues. Germline V gives CDR1 WNHNN, CDR2 SYGVQD (reference sequence). As DNA, the CDR3 is TGCGCCAGCAGTGACCGGACAGGGGCAACCTACGAGCAGTACTTC. The encoded protein is CASSDRTGATYEQYF.

V usage is TRBV30 and J usage is TRBJ1-4; 7 nucleotides match TRBD1. The CDR3 totals 14 residues. The V gene end was trimmed by 4 bases and the J gene end by 11 bases; junction bases not matched to a gene: 13. Germline V CDR1 and CDR2: GTSNPN, SVGIG (reference sequence). In DNA, the CDR3 is TGTGCCTGGAATGTACCCCCAGGCAGGGGGAAACTGTTTTTT. This sequence encodes CAWNVPPGRGKLFF.

The chain links TRBV2 to TRBJ1-1; D is undetermined. The CDR3 length is 17 residues. Trimming cost V 2 bases and J 0 bases, with 16 bases left between them. Germline V gene sequence: CDR1 SNHLY, CDR2 FYNNEI. This CDR3 is CASSERSRRGVNTEAFF. In nucleotides, the CDR3 is TGTGCCAGCAGTGAACGGTCTCGTCGGGGAGTGAACACTGAAGCTTTCTTT. Drawing the rest from reference TRBV2 and TRBJ1-1, the complete variable domain is EPEVTQTPSHQVTQMGQEVILRCVPISNHLYFYWYRQILGQKVEFLVSFYNNEISEKSEIFDDQFSVERPDGSNFTLKIRSTKLEDSAMYFCASSERSRRGVNTEAFFGQGTRLTVV.

The chain joins TRBV5-4 to TRBJ2-6, with 8 bases fitting TRBD1. Germline CDR1 is SGHNT and CDR2 is YYREEE (reference sequence). V lost 4 bases to trimming and J lost 9 bases; unmatched junction nucleotides: 12. The CDR3 has 16 residues. The CDR3 DNA follows: TGTGCCAGCAGCCCAAGACCGACAGGGGAATACAACGTCCTGACTTTC. It encodes CASSPRPTGEYNVLTF.

The CDR3 loop is CASSPLRTGDNGYTF. The CDR3 DNA reads TGTGCCAGCTCACCACTTAGGACAGGGGACAATGGCTACACCTTC. The chain carries TRBV18 and TRBJ1-2; TRBD1 matches 9 bases. CDR1 and CDR2 from the germline V gene are KGHSH and LQKENI. Trimming cost V 1 base and J 6 bases; bases outside gene matches: 6. The CDR3 is 15 amino acids.